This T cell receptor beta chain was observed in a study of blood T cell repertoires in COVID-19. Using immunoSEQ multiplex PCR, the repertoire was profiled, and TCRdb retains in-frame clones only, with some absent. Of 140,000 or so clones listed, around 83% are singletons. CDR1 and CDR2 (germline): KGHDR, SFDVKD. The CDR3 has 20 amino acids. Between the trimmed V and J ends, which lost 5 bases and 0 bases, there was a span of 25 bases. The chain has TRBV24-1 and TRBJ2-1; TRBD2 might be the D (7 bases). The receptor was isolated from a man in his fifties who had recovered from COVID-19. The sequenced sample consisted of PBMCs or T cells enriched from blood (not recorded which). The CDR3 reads CATSGTDVKGLESSYNEQFF. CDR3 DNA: TGTGCCACCAGTGGGACAGACGTAAAAGGACTAGAAAGCTCCTACAATGAGCAGTTCTTC.